The present entry profiles one T cell receptor beta chain with its context. The antigen is unknown. Sequencing used immunoSEQ multiplex PCR; TCRdb keeps in-frame clones, though not all of them. The table lists about 51,000 clones, around nine tenths of them singletons, with 3% to 4% in the top ten. The sample belongs to a study of OX40 agonist ivuxolimab in advanced cancers. Study-wide results and limits: Not determined was the antigen specificity of the expanded peripheral T cells.

The sequencing used CD4+ or CD8+ T cells sorted from blood, collected in a trial of the OX40 agonist ivuxolimab. This clonotype was sampled from an adult with an advanced solid tumor such as melanoma, head and neck, liver or kidney cancer.

As DNA, the CDR3 is TGTGCCAGCAGCTTAGCGCTTGGCAGTAACACCGGGGAGCTGTTTTTT. The encoded protein is CASSLALGSNTGELFF. The chain recombines TRBV7-2 with TRBJ2-2; D remains ambiguous. CDR3 length: 16 residues. Per the germline V gene, CDR1 is SGHTA and CDR2 is FQGNSA. With 0 bases removed from V and 2 bases from J, the gap between germline ends came to 10 bases.